This TCR beta chain was sequenced during a study of blood T cell repertoires in COVID-19. Overall study: Donors in the United States, Italy and Spain gave samples during acute or convalescent COVID-19. PBMCs, B-cell-depleted T cells, or T cells provided the cDNA or gDNA that made up the material.

The CDR3 has 15 amino acids. J was trimmed by 2 bases and V by 0 bases; bases with no gene match: 1. Germline CDR1 MRHNA, CDR2 SNTAGT. Methods used by the authors: Quantification of nucleated cells was approximated via reference gene primer amplification. Clones were sequenced by immunoSEQ multiplex PCR, and TCRdb holds only the in-frame ones, with some missing. Clone size and V and J calls were adopted from that table, with D and trimming inferred from the DNA. The table records roughly 180,000 clones, roughly 84% of them present only once. In this sample, this clone turned up a few times. This sequence originates from a man aged 55 to 69 who had recovered from COVID-19. The sequencing input was peripheral blood. The V gene is TRBV6-4, the J gene TRBJ2-3; 8 positions match TRBD2. The CDR3 sequence is CASSDSRGATDTQYF. In DNA form, the CDR3 reads TGTGCCAGCAGTGACTCGCGGGGGGCCACAGATACGCAGTATTTT.